A selection of T cell receptor beta chains follows, all from one sample in a study of T cells in Graves' hyperthyroidism and ophthalmopathy. TCRdb itself ran the multiplex PCR reads through MiXCR, one entry per CDR3 protein. The sample has about 250,000 distinct CDR3 sequences, roughly 15% seen once; the top ten hold over 25%. The specimen sequenced was blood. Receptors originate from a woman in her fifties or sixties with Graves' hyperthyroidism that later progressed to Graves' ophthalmopathy. Both conserved end residues are part of each CDR3. A D gene is named only where the DNA matches it firmly. Expanded clones are given a class, and other clones once, few, many or no size at all.

clone size,D gene,J gene,V gene,CDR3 protein,CDR3 DNA
-,-,TRBJ1-2,TRBV6-1,CASSPGPEWYGYTF,TGTGCCAGCAGCCCCGGCCCCGAGTGGTATGGCTACACCTTC
many,-,TRBJ2-5,TRBV5-1,CASSLKGEETQYF,TGCGCCAGCAGCTTGAAGGGGGAAGAGACCCAGTACTTC
many,TRBD2,TRBJ2-3,TRBV2,CASMGLAGLGTDTQYF,TGTGCCAGCATGGGACTAGCGGGCCTTGGGACAGATACGCAGTATTTT
many,TRBD2,TRBJ2-1,TRBV20-1,CSGRGGNEQFF,TGCAGTGGGCGGGGGGGGAATGAGCAGTTCTTC
many,TRBD1,TRBJ2-5,TRBV24-1,CATSDPFPDRVERETQYF,TGTGCCACCAGTGACCCCTTTCCGGACAGGGTCGAAAGAGAGACCCAGTACTTC
-,-,TRBJ1-1,TRBV6-1,CATSNRVTEAFF,TGTGCCACCTCAAACAGGGTCACTGAAGCTTTCTTT
few,-,TRBJ1-2,TRBV13,CASSAVWGGYTF,TGTGCCAGCAGCGCTGTTTGGGGTGGCTACACCTTC
many,-,TRBJ2-7,TRBV28,CASSPLQTGISSYEQYF,TGTGCCAGCAGTCCTCTCCAGACAGGAATAAGCTCCTACGAGCAGTACTTC
-,TRBD2,TRBJ2-5,TRBV3-1,CASSWSGSEETQYF,TGTGCCAGCAGCTGGAGCGGGAGCGAAGAGACCCAGTACTTC
many,-,TRBJ2-4,TRBV2,CAEAGAGNIQYF,TGTGCTGAAGCAGGGGCGGGTAACATTCAGTACTTC
few,-,TRBJ1-1,TRBV9,CASSPTGDPGTEAFF,TGTGCCAGCAGCCCTACTGGGGATCCCGGCACTGAAGCTTTCTTT
-,TRBD2,TRBJ2-5,TRBV11-3,CASSTRTSGETQYF,TGTGCCAGCAGCACCAGGACTAGCGGTGAGACCCAGTACTTC
many,-,TRBJ2-3,TRBV11-2,CASSAERGTQYF,TGTGCCAGCAGCGCCGAGCGAGGTACGCAGTATTTT
many,-,TRBJ1-2,TRBV15,CATSRGRTGDYGYTF,TGTGCCACCAGCAGAGGGAGAACAGGAGATTATGGCTACACCTTC
many,-,TRBJ2-5,TRBV28,CASSFRVGETQYF,TGTGCCAGCAGTTTCAGGGTCGGAGAGACCCAGTACTTC
-,TRBD1,TRBJ1-2,TRBV6-7,CASSFESGQVRGGYTF,TGTGCCAGCAGTTTCGAATCCGGACAGGTTCGAGGCGGCTACACCTTC
many,TRBD2,TRBJ2-1,TRBV2,CATPGLAGEQFF,TGTGCCACCCCGGGACTAGCGGGGGAGCAGTTCTTC
few,-,TRBJ1-4,TRBV27,CATGRMNEKLFF,TGTGCCACAGGACGGATGAATGAAAAACTGTTTTTT
few,TRBD1,TRBJ1-2,TRBV10-3,CAMRQGDGYTF,TGTGCCATGAGACAGGGTGATGGCTACACCTTC
many,-,TRBJ2-1,TRBV5-1,CASSLGRWDEQFF,TGCGCCAGCAGCTTGGGCCGATGGGATGAGCAGTTCTTC